The 18 T cell receptor beta chains in this list originate from one sample, sequenced in a study of T cells after yellow fever vaccination. TCRdb re-analysed the 5' RACE reads in MiXCR, keeping a single row per CDR3 protein. The data contain 200,000 to 300,000 distinct CDR3 sequences, 10% to 15% of them singletons. The starting material was CD4+ T cells sorted from PBMCs, obtained 45 days after the yellow fever booster vaccination. The receptors shown here come from a man aged 30 to 39 who received the YFV17D yellow fever vaccine.

This clonotype occurred many times. The chain employs TRBV7-2 and TRBJ2-7; the D gene is possibly TRBD2 (6 bases). CDR1 and CDR2 (germline): SGHTA, FQGNSA. The V gene lost 5 bases and the J gene lost 4 bases, with 18 bases spanning the gap. The CDR3 runs 15 residues. CDR3 sequence (DNA): TGTGCCAGCAGCCGGGCCCCCGTTGGGACTTACGAGCAGTACTTC. It translates to CASSRAPVGTYEQYF.

Worth noting for this clonotype: At one boundary the junction diverges from the germline segment, which might be a read error. This chain links TRBV5-1 with TRBJ2-1, with 9 bases fitting TRBD1. CDR1 and CDR2 (germline): SGHRS, YFSETQ. The CDR3 length is 15 residues. Written as DNA, the CDR3 is TGCGCCAGCAGCTTGGTACAGGGGGCCTATAATGAGCAGTTCTTC. Protein product: CASSLVQGAYNEQFF.

Ten or more counts support this clonotype. V and J are TRBV5-1 and TRBJ2-1; D may be TRBD2 (6 bases). The CDR3 sequence is 15 residues long. With 4 bases removed from V and 0 bases from J, the gap between germline ends came to 11 bases. Per the germline V gene, CDR1 is SGHRS and CDR2 is YFSETQ. This chain's CDR3 is CASSTGSSSYNEQFF. The CDR3 DNA sequence: TGCGCCAGCAGCACCGGGAGCAGCTCCTACAATGAGCAGTTCTTC.

This clonotype was counted many times. The chain is built from TRBV5-6 and TRBJ2-7; D is unclear. The germline V gene encodes CDR1 SGHDT and CDR2 YYEEEE. The CDR3 sequence is 12 residues long. The germline V and J ends were trimmed by 3 bases and 4 bases, with 8 bases remaining between them. Written as DNA, the CDR3 is TGTGCCAGCAGCTCGTCGGATTACGAGCAGTACTTC. Encoded protein: CASSSSDYEQYF. Drawing the rest from reference TRBV5-6 and TRBJ2-7, the complete variable domain is DAGVTQSPTHLIKTRGQQVTLRCSPKSGHDTVSWYQQALGQGPQFIFQYYEEEERQRGNFPDRFSGHQFPNYSSELNVNALLLGDSALYLCASSSSDYEQYFGPGTRLTVT.

This chain joins TRBV4-2 and TRBJ2-7; D remains ambiguous. V was shortened by 0 bases and J by 4 bases, with 13 bases between the two germline ends. The CDR3 loop spans 15 amino acids. Germline CDR1 and CDR2: LGHNA and YNFKEQ. CDR3 sequence (DNA): TGTGCCAGCAGCCAAGATTACGGAGTAAAATACGAGCAGTACTTC. This translates into CASSQDYGVKYEQYF.

This clonotype showed up just a few times. The chain links TRBV3-1 to TRBJ2-7; no reliable D call. Germline lookup yields CDR1 LGHDT and CDR2 YNNKEL (reference sequence). Trimming left V 0 bases short and J 7 bases short, with 7 bases between. This CDR3 is built from 12 residues. CDR3 DNA sequence: TGTGCCAGCAGCCAAGACGTTAGGGAGCAGTACTTC. It translates to CASSQDVREQYF.

This clonotype appeared a few times. This chain joins TRBV5-1 and TRBJ2-3, with 15 bases lining up with TRBD2. Germline values: CDR1 SGHRS, CDR2 YFSETQ. The CDR3 spans 15 residues. The V segment lost 4 bases and the J segment 5 bases; nucleotides outside the gene matches: 2. CDR3 sequence: CASSPGLAGGDTQYF. The CDR3 DNA reads TGCGCCAGCAGCCCGGGACTAGCGGGAGGAGATACGCAGTATTTT.

The chain couples TRBV20-1 to TRBJ2-1; TRBD2 matches at 8 bases. Germline-derived CDR1 and CDR2 are DFQATT and SNEGSKA (reference sequence). V shed 2 bases and J 3 bases; nucleotides not matched to a gene: 12. The CDR3 is 17 residues long. The CDR3 coding sequence is TGCAGTGCTAGACCGCCCCCCTCAGCGGGGGTCTACAATGAGCAGTTCTTC. Protein: CSARPPPSAGVYNEQFF.

This clonotype showed up just a few times. V and J are TRBV12-3 or TRBV12-4 and TRBJ2-3; D not resolved. The CDR3 runs 13 residues. Deletions cut 6 bases from V and 6 bases from J, with 13 bases between. The CDR3 sequence: CASSNNQVDTQYF. The CDR3 DNA reads TGTGCCAGCAGCAACAACCAAGTGGATACGCAGTATTTT.

This clonotype turned up a few times. The gene calls are TRBV20-1 and TRBJ2-3; D is possibly TRBD2 (5 bases). This CDR3 spans 11 amino acids. With 0 bases removed from V and 9 bases from J, the gap between germline ends came to 7 bases. Germline V gene sequence: CDR1 DFQATT, CDR2 SNEGSKA (reference sequence). CDR3 in amino acids: CSARETGTQYF. DNA for the CDR3: TGCAGTGCTAGAGAAACGGGGACGCAGTATTTT.

There are a few counts of this clonotype. V gene TRBV24-1 combines with J gene TRBJ2-5, with TRBD2 matching 9 bases. There are 15 residues in the CDR3. Germline assignment: CDR1 KGHDR and CDR2 SFDVKD. After removal of 4 bases from V and 5 bases from J, the junction contained 7 bases not matched to a gene. The CDR3 loop reads CATSDRGLAKETQYF. The CDR3 DNA reads as TGTGCCACCAGTGACCGTGGACTAGCGAAGGAGACCCAGTACTTC.

This clonotype has a count of ten or more. The genes are TRBV12-3 or TRBV12-4 and TRBJ2-2; D call uncertain. The CDR3 runs to 14 residues. V shed 8 bases and J shed 4 bases, with 14 bases lying between them. CDR3: CASCLNEFTGELFF. The CDR3 DNA reads TGTGCCAGCTGCCTCAACGAGTTCACCGGGGAGCTGTTTTTT.

This clonotype was detected a few times. This chain connects TRBV7-8 to TRBJ2-1, with 7 nucleotides matching TRBD2. The CDR3 consists of 13 residues. V gave up 5 bases and J gave up 7 bases; unmatched junction bases: 5. Looked up from germline, CDR1 is SGHVS and CDR2 is FQNEAQ. The CDR3 here is CASSHLGGNEQFF. For the CDR3, the DNA is TGTGCCAGCAGCCACTTGGGGGGGAATGAGCAGTTCTTC.

The chain links TRBV7-8 to TRBJ2-7; D is perhaps TRBD2 (6 bases). From germline, CDR1 is SGHVS and CDR2 FQNEAQ. CDR3 size: 17 residues. Trimming took 0 bases from V and 4 from J, leaving 19 bases between them. The CDR3 DNA sequence: TGTGCCAGCAGCTTAGCTGACGGGAGTGGAAAAGGTTACGAGCAGTACTTC. Protein: CASSLADGSGKGYEQYF.

V is TRBV11-2 and J is TRBJ2-3; 12 bases are shared with TRBD2. The CDR3 has 17 residues. Looked up from germline, CDR1 is SGHAT and CDR2 is FQNNGV. Unmatched junction bases numbered 8, after V lost 3 bases and J lost 4 bases. DNA for the CDR3: TGTGCCAGCAGCTTTTCTAAGGGGACTAGCGGGCCAGATACGCAGTATTTT. It translates to CASSFSKGTSGPDTQYF.

This clonotype was seen only a few times. This chain links TRBV20-1 with TRBJ1-5, with no clear D. Germline CDR1 reads DFQATT; CDR2 reads SNEGSKA (reference sequence). The V and J ends lost 3 bases and 0 bases respectively, with 18 bases between them. CDR3 length: 17 amino acids. CDR3 protein: CSASDPSRSYSNQPQHF. CDR3 nucleotide sequence: TGCAGTGCTAGCGATCCCTCCCGGTCTTATAGCAATCAGCCCCAGCATTTT.

This clonotype was observed a handful of times. The genes are TRBV7-2 and TRBJ2-1; 7 bases agree with TRBD2. The CDR3 contains 16 residues. The V gene end was trimmed by 4 bases and the J gene end by 3 bases; junction bases not matched to a gene: 9. The V gene's germline CDR1 is SGHTA and CDR2 FQGNSA. The CDR3 region is CASSSRGGSNYNEQFF. Here the CDR3 DNA reads TGTGCCAGCAGCTCGAGAGGCGGGAGTAACTACAATGAGCAGTTCTTC.

The sample holds a few counts of this clonotype. The chain employs TRBV7-9 and TRBJ2-3, with D possibly called TRBD1 or TRBD2 (6 bases each). This CDR3 comprises 15 residues. Between the trimmed V and J ends, which lost 1 base and 3 bases, there was a span of 11 bases. Germline V gene sequence: CDR1 SEHNR, CDR2 FQNEAQ (reference sequence). CDR3 residues: CASSLEGGETDTQYF. The CDR3 DNA reads as TGTGCCAGCAGCTTAGAGGGGGGCGAGACAGATACGCAGTATTTT.